Listed here are 6 T cell receptor beta chains from one sample, sequenced in a study of shared T cell receptors in the human thymus. TCRdb keeps only in-frame clones here, not all; method: immunoSEQ multiplex PCR. The sample has roughly 710,000 clones, over 75% seen once; the top ten hold roughly 0.01%. The sample was also linked to a second study, of human thymus T cells.

The material sequenced was thymocytes. All receptors derive from a girl under three years old with a congenital heart defect.

The rearrangement links TRBV27 to TRBJ1-2; TRBD1 might be the D (6 bases). Germline V gene lookup returns CDR1 MNHEY and CDR2 SMNVEV (reference sequence). The CDR3 runs to 14 residues. V lost 6 bases and J lost 4, with 15 bases in between. Here the CDR3 reads CASRRGGRSYGYTF. The CDR3 DNA reads TGTGCCAGCAGGCGAGGGGGACGAAGCTATGGCTACACCTTC.

The J gene is TRBJ2-5, the V gene TRBV19; a weak D match, TRBD1 (6 bases). V was clipped by 2 bases and J by 5 bases, with 6 bases between them. The CDR3 extends over 12 amino acids. Per germline, CDR1 LNHDA and CDR2 SQIVND (reference sequence). Written as DNA, the CDR3 is TGTGCCAGTAGTATACAGGGGGAGACCCAGTACTTC. Translated: CASSIQGETQYF.

This chain links TRBV5-6 with TRBJ2-1; D possibly corresponds to TRBD1 (5 bases). Per the germline V gene, CDR1 is SGHDT and CDR2 is YYEEEE. The CDR3 covers 14 residues. The V end was cut by 1 base, the J end by 7 bases, with 12 bases between. This CDR3 is CASSLFPGKNEQFF. The CDR3 DNA reads TGTGCCAGCAGCTTGTTCCCAGGGAAAAATGAGCAGTTCTTC.

This chain connects TRBV4-1 to TRBJ2-2; 10 bases line up with TRBD2. The CDR3 covers 19 residues. Germline lookup yields CDR1 MGHRA and CDR2 YSYEKL. The V and J ends lost 6 bases and 0 bases, in that order; junction bases with no gene match: 13. The CDR3 here is CASSRRGLATPPNTGELFF. In nucleotides, the CDR3 is TGCGCCAGCAGTCGAAGGGGACTAGCGACGCCCCCGAACACCGGGGAGCTGTTTTTT.

The chain couples TRBV10-2 to TRBJ2-3; no definite D call. Trimming stripped 5 bases from V and 0 bases from J, with 18 bases between. The germline V gene has CDR1 WSHSY and CDR2 SAAADI. This CDR3 has 17 amino acids. CDR3 DNA: TGCGCCAGCAGTTCTTATATTACGTTAACTAGCACAGATACGCAGTATTTT. Translated: CASSSYITLTSTDTQYF.

The V gene is TRBV20-1, the J gene TRBJ1-2; possible D gene TRBD1, 6 bases. The V end was cut by 7 bases, the J end by 7 bases, with 10 bases between. The length of the CDR3 is 10 residues. CDR1 DFQATT and CDR2 SNEGSKA come from the germline V gene (reference sequence). The CDR3 DNA is TGCAGTGGCACAGGGCCTGGCTACACCTTC. Translated: CSGTGPGYTF.